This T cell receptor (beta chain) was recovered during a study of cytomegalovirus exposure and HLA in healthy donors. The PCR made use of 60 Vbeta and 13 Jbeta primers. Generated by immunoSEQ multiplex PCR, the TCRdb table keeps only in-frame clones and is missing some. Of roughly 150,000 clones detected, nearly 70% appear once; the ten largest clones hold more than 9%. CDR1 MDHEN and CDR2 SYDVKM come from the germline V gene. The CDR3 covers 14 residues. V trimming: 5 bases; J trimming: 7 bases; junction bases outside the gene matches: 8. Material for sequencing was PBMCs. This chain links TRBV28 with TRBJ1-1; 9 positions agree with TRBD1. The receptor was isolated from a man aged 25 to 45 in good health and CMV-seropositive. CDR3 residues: CASSGHRGQLEAFF. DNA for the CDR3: TGTGCCAGCAGTGGACACAGGGGGCAGCTTGAAGCTTTCTTT.